This paragraph covers one T cell receptor beta chain sequence. What it binds is unknown. Each donor was nominally healthy when sampled (though unrecorded immune exposures were likely). Germline values: CDR1 SGHVS, CDR2 FNYEAQ. This CDR3 comprises 13 residues. Germline trimming cut 1 base from V and 10 bases from J; bases unmatched to any gene: 4. This record belongs to a study of cytomegalovirus exposure and HLA in healthy donors. Points from the study as a whole: When analyzed later, a missense DCLRE1C variant was found to be linked to TCR beta V- and J-gene trimming. Later work showed greater clonal expansion in HLA-associated TCR beta chains than in equally common others. Several top significant clusters appeared, in a later analysis, to be linked to common viral pathogens.

PCR was performed using 60 Vbeta and 13 Jbeta primers. Assay used: immunoSEQ multiplex PCR; TCRdb lists only in-frame clones, some missing. The data contain hundreds of thousands of clones, about 77% of them singletons. The clonotype was recovered from a boy younger than 18 in good health and CMV-seronegative. The chain couples TRBV7-6 to TRBJ2-1; the match to TRBD2 covers 7 bases. Sequencing used PBMCs. CDR3 amino acids: CASSLGAGAEQFF. The DNA for the CDR3 is TGTGCCAGCAGCTTAGGGGCGGGAGCCGAGCAGTTCTTC.